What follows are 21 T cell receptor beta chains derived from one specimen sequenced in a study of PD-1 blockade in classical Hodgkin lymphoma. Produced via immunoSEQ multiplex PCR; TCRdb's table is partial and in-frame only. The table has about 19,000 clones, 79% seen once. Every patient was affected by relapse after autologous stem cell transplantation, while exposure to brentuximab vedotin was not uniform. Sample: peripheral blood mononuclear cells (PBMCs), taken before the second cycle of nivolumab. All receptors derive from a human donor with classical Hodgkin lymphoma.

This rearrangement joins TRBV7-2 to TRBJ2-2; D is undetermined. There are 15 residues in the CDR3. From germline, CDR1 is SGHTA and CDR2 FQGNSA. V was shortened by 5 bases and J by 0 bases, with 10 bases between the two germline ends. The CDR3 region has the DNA TGTGCCAGCAGCCAGAGCGACGCGAACACCGGGGAGCTGTTTTTT. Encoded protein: CASSQSDANTGELFF.

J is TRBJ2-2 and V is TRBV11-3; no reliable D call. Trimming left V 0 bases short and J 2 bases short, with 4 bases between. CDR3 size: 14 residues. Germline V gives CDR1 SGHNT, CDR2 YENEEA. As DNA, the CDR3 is TGTGCCAGCAGCTTAGAGAGCAACACCGGGGAGCTGTTTTTT. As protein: CASSLESNTGELFF. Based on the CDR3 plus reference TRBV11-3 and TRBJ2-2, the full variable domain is EAGVVQSPRYKIIEKKQPVAFWCNPISGHNTLYWYLQNLGQGPELLIRYENEEAVDDSQLPKDRFSAERLKGVDSTLKIQPAELGDSAVYLCASSLESNTGELFFGEGSRLTVL.

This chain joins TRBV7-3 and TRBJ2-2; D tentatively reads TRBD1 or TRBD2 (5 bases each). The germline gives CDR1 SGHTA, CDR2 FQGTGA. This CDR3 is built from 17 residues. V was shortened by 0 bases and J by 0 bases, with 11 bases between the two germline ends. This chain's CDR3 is CASSLTSGAPNTGELFF. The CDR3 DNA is TGTGCCAGCAGCTTAACCTCCGGGGCACCGAACACCGGGGAGCTGTTTTTT.

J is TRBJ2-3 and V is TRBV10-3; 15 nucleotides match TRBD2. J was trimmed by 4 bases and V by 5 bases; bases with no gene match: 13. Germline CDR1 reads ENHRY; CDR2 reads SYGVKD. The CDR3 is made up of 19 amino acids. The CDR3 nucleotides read TGTGCCATCAGTAGAGGGACTAGCGGGGGGCGAGGGAGCGCAGATACGCAGTATTTT. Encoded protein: CAISRGTSGGRGSADTQYF.

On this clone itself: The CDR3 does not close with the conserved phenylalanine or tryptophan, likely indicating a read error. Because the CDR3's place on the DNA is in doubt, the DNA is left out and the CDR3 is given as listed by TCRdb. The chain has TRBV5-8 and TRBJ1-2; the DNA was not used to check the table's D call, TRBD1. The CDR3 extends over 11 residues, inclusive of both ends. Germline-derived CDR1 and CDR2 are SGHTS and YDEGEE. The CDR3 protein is CASSYGQGAEI.

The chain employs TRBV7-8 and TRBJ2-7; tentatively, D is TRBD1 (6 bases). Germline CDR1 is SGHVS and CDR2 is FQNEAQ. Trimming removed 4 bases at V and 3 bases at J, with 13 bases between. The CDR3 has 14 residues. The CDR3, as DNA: TGTGCCAGCAGCTCCCAGGGGCAAAGCTACGAGCAGTACTTC. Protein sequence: CASSSQGQSYEQYF. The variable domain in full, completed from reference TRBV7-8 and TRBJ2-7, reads GAGVSQSPRYKVAKRGQDVALRCDPISGHVSLFWYQQALGQGPEFLTYFQNEAQLDKSGLPSDRFFAERPEGSVSTLKIQRTQQEDSAVYLCASSSQGQSYEQYFGPGTRLTVT.

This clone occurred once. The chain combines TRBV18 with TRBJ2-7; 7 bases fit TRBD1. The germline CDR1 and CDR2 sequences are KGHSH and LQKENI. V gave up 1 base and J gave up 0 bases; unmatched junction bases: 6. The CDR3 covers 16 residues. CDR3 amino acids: CASSPQRAGGSYEQYF. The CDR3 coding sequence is TGTGCCAGCTCACCACAACGGGCAGGGGGCTCCTACGAGCAGTACTTC. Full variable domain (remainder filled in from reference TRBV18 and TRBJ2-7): NAGVMQNPRHLVRRRGQEARLRCSPMKGHSHVYWYRQLPEEGLKFMVYLQKENIIDESGMPKERFSAEFPKEGPSILRIQQVVRGDSAAYFCASSPQRAGGSYEQYFGPGTRLTVT.

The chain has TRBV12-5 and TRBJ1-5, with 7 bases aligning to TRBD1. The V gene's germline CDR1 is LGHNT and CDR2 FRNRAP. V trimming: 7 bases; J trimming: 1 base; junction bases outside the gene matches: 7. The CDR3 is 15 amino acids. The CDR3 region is CASATDRTSNQPQHF. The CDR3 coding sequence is TGTGCTAGTGCCACGGACAGGACGAGCAATCAGCCCCAGCATTTT.

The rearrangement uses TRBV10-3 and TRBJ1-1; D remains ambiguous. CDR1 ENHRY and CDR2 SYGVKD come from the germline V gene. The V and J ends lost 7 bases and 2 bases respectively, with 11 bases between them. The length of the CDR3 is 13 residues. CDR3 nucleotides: TGTGCCATCAATCAAGCCAGAAACACTGAAGCTTTCTTT. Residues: CAINQARNTEAFF.

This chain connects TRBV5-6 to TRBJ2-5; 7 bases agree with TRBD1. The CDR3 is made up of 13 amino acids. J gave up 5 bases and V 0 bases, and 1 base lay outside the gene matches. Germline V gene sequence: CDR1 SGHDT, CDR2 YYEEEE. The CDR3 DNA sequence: TGTGCCAGCAGCTTGGCCAGGGGGGAGACCCAGTACTTC. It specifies CASSLARGETQYF.

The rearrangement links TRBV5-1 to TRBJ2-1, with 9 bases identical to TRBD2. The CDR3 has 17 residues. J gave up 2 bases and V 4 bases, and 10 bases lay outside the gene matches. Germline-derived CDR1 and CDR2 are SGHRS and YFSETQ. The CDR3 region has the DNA TGCGCCAGCAGCCCGGAGCCCGGGACTAGCCCCTACAATGAGCAGTTCTTC. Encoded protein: CASSPEPGTSPYNEQFF.

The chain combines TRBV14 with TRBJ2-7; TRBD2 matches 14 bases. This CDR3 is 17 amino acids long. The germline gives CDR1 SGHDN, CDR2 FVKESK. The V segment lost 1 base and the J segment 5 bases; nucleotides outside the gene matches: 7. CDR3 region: CASSQVGLAGEGNEQYF. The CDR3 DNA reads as TGTGCCAGCAGCCAAGTGGGACTAGCGGGAGAGGGCAACGAGCAGTACTTC.

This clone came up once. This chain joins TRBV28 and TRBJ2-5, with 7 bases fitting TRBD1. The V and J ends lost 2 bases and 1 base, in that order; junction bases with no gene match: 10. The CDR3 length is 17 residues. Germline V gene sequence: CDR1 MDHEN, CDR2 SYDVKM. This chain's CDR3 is CASSLHHRGAGQETQYF. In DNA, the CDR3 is TGTGCCAGCAGTTTACATCACAGGGGAGCAGGCCAAGAGACCCAGTACTTC.

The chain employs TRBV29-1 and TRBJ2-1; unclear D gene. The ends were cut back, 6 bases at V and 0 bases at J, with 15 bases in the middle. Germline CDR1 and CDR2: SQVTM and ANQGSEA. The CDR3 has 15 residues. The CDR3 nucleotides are TGCAGCGTAAAGACTGACTGGATCTCCTACAATGAGCAGTTCTTC. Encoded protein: CSVKTDWISYNEQFF.

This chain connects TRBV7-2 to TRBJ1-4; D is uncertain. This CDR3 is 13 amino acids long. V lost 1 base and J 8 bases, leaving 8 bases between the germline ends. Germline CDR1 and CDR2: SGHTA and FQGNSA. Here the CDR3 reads CASSLVRGEKLFF. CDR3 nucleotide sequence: TGTGCCAGCAGCTTAGTGCGAGGAGAAAAACTGTTTTTT.

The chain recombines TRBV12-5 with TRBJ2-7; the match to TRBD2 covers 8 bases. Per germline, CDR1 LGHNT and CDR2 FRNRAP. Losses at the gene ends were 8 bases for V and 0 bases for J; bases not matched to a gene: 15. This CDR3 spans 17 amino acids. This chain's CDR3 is CASSPLKAGVSSYEQYF. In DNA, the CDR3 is TGTGCTAGTAGCCCCCTTAAAGCGGGAGTGAGCTCCTACGAGCAGTACTTC.

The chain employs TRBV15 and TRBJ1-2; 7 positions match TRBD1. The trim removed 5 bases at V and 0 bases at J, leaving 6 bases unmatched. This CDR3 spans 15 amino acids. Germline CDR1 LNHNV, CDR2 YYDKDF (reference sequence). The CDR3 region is CATSERTGANYGYTF. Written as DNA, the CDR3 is TGTGCCACCAGCGAACGAACAGGGGCTAACTATGGCTACACCTTC.

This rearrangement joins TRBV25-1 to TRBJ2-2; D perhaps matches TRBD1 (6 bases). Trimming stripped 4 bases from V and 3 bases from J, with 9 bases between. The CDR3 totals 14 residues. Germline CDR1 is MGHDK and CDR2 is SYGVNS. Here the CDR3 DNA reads TGTGCCAGCAGTGGAGAGGGGGACACCGGGGAGCTGTTTTTT. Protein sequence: CASSGEGDTGELFF. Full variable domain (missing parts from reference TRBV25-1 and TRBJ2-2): EADIYQTPRYLVIGTGKKITLECSQTMGHDKMYWYQQDPGMELHLIHYSYGVNSTEKGDLSSESTVSRIRTEHFPLTLESARPSHTSQYLCASSGEGDTGELFFGEGSRLTVL.

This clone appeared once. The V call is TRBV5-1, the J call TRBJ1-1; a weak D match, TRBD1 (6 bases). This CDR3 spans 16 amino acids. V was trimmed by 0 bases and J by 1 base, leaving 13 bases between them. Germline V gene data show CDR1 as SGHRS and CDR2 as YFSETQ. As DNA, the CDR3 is TGCGCCAGCAGCTTGGCGATGGGGGCCCAGAACACTGAAGCTTTCTTT. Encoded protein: CASSLAMGAQNTEAFF.

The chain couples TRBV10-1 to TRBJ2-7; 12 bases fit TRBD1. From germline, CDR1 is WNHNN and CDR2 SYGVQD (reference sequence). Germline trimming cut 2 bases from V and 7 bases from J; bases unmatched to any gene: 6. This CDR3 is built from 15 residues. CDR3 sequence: CASSEKGQGAGEQYF. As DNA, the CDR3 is TGCGCCAGCAGTGAGAAGGGACAGGGGGCGGGTGAGCAGTACTTC.

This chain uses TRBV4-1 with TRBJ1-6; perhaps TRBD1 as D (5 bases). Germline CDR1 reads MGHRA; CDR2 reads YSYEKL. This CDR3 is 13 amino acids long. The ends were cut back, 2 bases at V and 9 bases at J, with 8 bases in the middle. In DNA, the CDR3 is TGCGCCAGCAGCCAACCGACAGCTTCACCCCTCCACTTT. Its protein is CASSQPTASPLHF.